This T cell receptor beta chain stems from a study of OX40 agonist ivuxolimab in advanced cancers. Study background: The drug used for patients, ivuxolimab, was an agonistic anti-OX40 (CD134) antibody. Participants averaged approximately 65 years of age (range roughly 23 to 80) and were 82.7% male. Study-wide results and caveats: Clonal expansion by week 6 occurred in CD4+ and CD8+ blood T cells (at 0.1 to 3.0 mg/kg). Clonal expansion was among the lowest in partial responders at 0.1-3.0 mg/kg, especially CD8+.

Produced via immunoSEQ multiplex PCR; TCRdb's table is partial and in-frame only. The sample has under 40,000 clones; roughly nine tenths are singletons. Germline assignment: CDR1 MNHEY and CDR2 SVGAGI. CDR3 length equals 13 residues. Trimming pared 4 bases from V and 3 bases from J, leaving 10 bases between. This clone appeared once. The antigen is not known. This TCR came from an adult with an advanced solid tumor such as melanoma, head and neck, liver or kidney cancer. The sample was CD4+ or CD8+ T cells sorted from blood, taken in a trial of the OX40 agonist ivuxolimab. The chain links TRBV6-5 to TRBJ2-7; TRBD2 might be the D (5 bases). The DNA of the CDR3 is TGTGCCAGCAGTTCCCACGGGGACTACGAGCAGTACTTC. Translating it yields CASSSHGDYEQYF.